Below, 5 T cell receptor beta chains from the same sample are listed, as sequenced in a study of neurological immune-mediated disorders. TCRdb reprocessed the 5' RACE reads via MiXCR and lists one record per CDR3 protein. The repertoire has some 60,000 distinct CDR3 sequences, under 3% of them found once; the top ten carry approximately 3%. Material for sequencing was PBMCs. The origin of the receptors is a man in his forties or fifties with multiple sclerosis.

This clonotype was found many times. The J gene is TRBJ1-1, the V gene TRBV10-2; 9 positions agree with TRBD1. The CDR3 has 14 amino acids. CDR1 WSHSY and CDR2 SAAADI come from the germline V gene. Trimming took 6 bases from V and 7 from J; bases not matched to a gene: 9. CDR3 protein: CASSRGQGIGEAFF. DNA for the CDR3: TGCGCCAGCAGCCGGGGACAGGGAATAGGTGAAGCTTTCTTT.

This clonotype showed up many times. The chain combines TRBV20-1 with TRBJ1-2; D not certain. CDR1 and CDR2 (germline): DFQATT, SNEGSKA (reference sequence). This CDR3 is 13 amino acids long. V dropped 6 bases and J dropped 8 bases, with 19 bases sitting between them. CDR3 bases: TGCAGTGCGGGCGCCTCAAAAGTTTCCGGCTACACCTTC. This gives the protein CSAGASKVSGYTF.

This clonotype came up many times. The chain couples TRBV7-9 to TRBJ2-1; tentatively, D is TRBD2 (5 bases). CDR3 length equals 14 residues. Deletions cut 6 bases from V and 0 bases from J, with 9 bases between. Per the germline V gene, CDR1 is SEHNR and CDR2 is FQNEAQ (reference sequence). CDR3 DNA sequence: TGTGCCAGCAGGGCGGGTAGCTCCTACAATGAGCAGTTCTTC. As protein: CASRAGSSYNEQFF.

Ten or more counts support this clonotype. V and J are TRBV18 and TRBJ2-7; no clear D. V dropped 3 bases and J dropped 4 bases, with 4 bases sitting between them. CDR1 and CDR2 from the germline V gene are KGHSH and LQKENI. This CDR3 is built from 11 residues. CDR3 nucleotide sequence: TGTGCCAGCTCACCCGAGTACGAGCAGTACTTC. It encodes CASSPEYEQYF. Complete variable domain (other parts from reference TRBV18 and TRBJ2-7): NAGVMQNPRHLVRRRGQEARLRCSPMKGHSHVYWYRQLPEEGLKFMVYLQKENIIDESGMPKERFSAEFPKEGPSILRIQQVVRGDSAAYFCASSPEYEQYFGPGTRLTVT.

This clonotype was detected ten times or more. The chain links TRBV20-1 to TRBJ1-5; no definite D call. The CDR3 runs to 14 residues. Per germline, CDR1 DFQATT and CDR2 SNEGSKA (reference sequence). Trimming took off 3 bases at V and 4 bases at J, with 13 bases between the two ends. CDR3 sequence reads: CSAREMDGNQPQHF. CDR3 in DNA: TGCAGTGCTAGGGAAATGGACGGAAATCAGCCCCAGCATTTT.